These 8 T cell receptor beta chains came from one sample sequenced in a study of metastatic and nonmetastatic thyroid tumors. All patients were untreated before thyroid surgery. TCRdb ran MiXCR on the PCR reads. The table lists around 6,400 clones, roughly 32% of them singletons. The specimen sequenced was tumor tissue. These receptors all stem from a female donor with papillary thyroid cancer or a benign thyroid nodule (not recorded which). Some clones in this sample may be carry-over from other donors' samples.

This clone was detected only a few times. The chain employs TRBV7-8 and TRBJ2-7, with TRBD1 as a possible D gene (6 bases). CDR1 and CDR2 (germline): SGHVS, FQNEAQ. The length of the CDR3 is 14 residues. Trimming removed 7 bases from V and 7 bases from J, with 20 bases in between. In DNA, the CDR3 is TGTGCCAGCAACCCTGAGGCAGGGGTGGTGGAGCAGTACTTC. Translating it yields CASNPEAGVVEQYF.

By proportion, this clone is medium-sized. The V and J genes are TRBV29-1 and TRBJ2-1; a weak D match, TRBD2 (5 bases). The CDR3 consists of 12 residues. Germline values: CDR1 SQVTM, CDR2 ANQGSEA. V was pared by 3 bases and J by 7 bases, with 10 bases between. This chain's CDR3 is CSVDNTGNEQFF. The CDR3 DNA reads TGCAGCGTTGACAACACGGGAAATGAGCAGTTCTTC.

The chain couples TRBV2 to TRBJ1-1; D is ambiguous. CDR1 is SNHLY and CDR2 is FYNNEI in the germline V gene. The V gene lost 7 bases and the J gene lost 5 bases, with 14 bases spanning the gap. The CDR3 contains 13 residues. CDR3: CASKDRQETEAFF. DNA of the CDR3: TGTGCCAGCAAGGACCGGCAGGAGACTGAAGCTTTCTTT. The whole variable domain, filled in from reference TRBV2 and TRBJ1-1, reads EPEVTQTPSHQVTQMGQEVILRCVPISNHLYFYWYRQILGQKVEFLVSFYNNEISEKSEIFDDQFSVERPDGSNFTLKIRSTKLEDSAMYFCASKDRQETEAFFGQGTRLTVV.

This clone is large by share. The genes are TRBV6-4 and TRBJ2-1; 8 bases are shared with TRBD2. The V and J ends lost 6 bases and 7 bases, in that order; junction bases with no gene match: 11. Per germline, CDR1 MRHNA and CDR2 SNTAGT. The length of the CDR3 is 15 residues. In nucleotides, the CDR3 is TGTGCCAGCAGCCGAGCGGGAGAACTGGGGAATGAGCAGTTCTTC. This codes for CASSRAGELGNEQFF.

V gene TRBV6-1 combines with J gene TRBJ2-2; 7 positions agree with TRBD1. The V gene's germline CDR1 is MNHNS and CDR2 SASEGT. The ends lost 6 bases at V and 4 bases at J; junction bases unmatched: 8. This CDR3 is built from 15 residues. CDR3 residues: CASRQYRGGTGELFF. The CDR3 bases are TGTGCCAGCAGGCAATACAGGGGTGGCACCGGGGAGCTGTTTTTT.

The chain is built from TRBV4-1 and TRBJ2-3; TRBD2 matches 8 bases. The CDR3 runs 17 residues. Germline values: CDR1 MGHRA, CDR2 YSYEKL. V lost 0 bases and J lost 0; bases outside the gene matches: 5. The CDR3 bases are TGCGCCAGCAGCCAAGATGGCGGGAGGAGTAGCACAGATACGCAGTATTTT. This encodes CASSQDGGRSSTDTQYF.

In this sample, this clone turned up a few times. The chain is built from TRBV6-9 and TRBJ2-5; D unresolved. The CDR3 loop spans 11 amino acids. Trimming removed 2 bases at V and 4 bases at J, with 2 bases between. CDR1 MNHGY and CDR2 SVAAGI come from the germline V gene. CDR3 DNA sequence: TGTGCCAGCAGTTATAGAGAGACCCAGTACTTC. This codes for CASSYRETQYF.

Within the sample, this clone is medium-sized. The chain employs TRBV30 and TRBJ2-1; D is ambiguous. V lost 2 bases, J lost 7 bases, and 21 bases lay in between. The CDR3 length is 16 residues. Germline CDR1 is GTSNPN and CDR2 is SVGIG (reference sequence). Here the CDR3 reads CAWSPWWLRRRNEQFF. The CDR3 bases are TGTGCCTGGAGTCCTTGGTGGCTCAGAAGAAGGAATGAGCAGTTCTTC.